This T cell receptor (delta chain) derives from a study of gamma-delta T cells after stem cell transplantation (TCRdb year 2016). The method behind the library was RT-PCR. The sequencer listed for this sample is Illumina MiSeq. TCRdb reprocessed the public data with the CATT caller; entries with the same nucleotide sequence were combined afterwards. Here the sample has about 2,900 delta-chain clones; around 1.5% occur a single time. In total, the top ten clones hold around 29% of the sample. This clone was detected only a few times. What antigen it recognizes has not been identified. The protein that TCRdb holds for this DNA derives from a much larger clone and differs from the translated DNA at residue 3, which likely indicates a read error; the protein shown here is translated from the DNA. According to the germline V gene, CDR1 reads GEAIGNYY and CDR2 reads EKD. The CDR3 spans 19 residues, from the cysteine through the phenylalanine. Just CDR3 DNA is preserved here, 57 bases in frame from base 1.

Here the chain combines TRDV2 and TRDJ1, with TRDD3 perhaps the D gene, on 6 matching bases. This clonotype was sampled from a human donor. It is not recorded whose cells these are; they may come from a transplant donor. Sequenced input: gamma-delta T cells. The DNA sequence is given as TGTGCCCGTGACACAGTGGCTGGGGACCCGTATCCAACACCCGATAAACTCATCTTT. This yields the protein CARDTVAGDPYPTPDKLIF.